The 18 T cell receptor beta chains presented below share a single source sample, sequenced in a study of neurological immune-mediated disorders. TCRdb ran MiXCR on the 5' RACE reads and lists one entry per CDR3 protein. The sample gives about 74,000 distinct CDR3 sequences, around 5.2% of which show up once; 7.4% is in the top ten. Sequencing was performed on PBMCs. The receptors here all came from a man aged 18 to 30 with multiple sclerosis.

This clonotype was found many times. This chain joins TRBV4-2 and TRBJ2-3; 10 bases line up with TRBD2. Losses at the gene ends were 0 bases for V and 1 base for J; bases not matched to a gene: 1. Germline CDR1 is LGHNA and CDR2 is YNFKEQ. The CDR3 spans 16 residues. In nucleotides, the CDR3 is TGTGCCAGCAGCCAAGATCTAGCGGGAGGCACAGATACGCAGTATTTT. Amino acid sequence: CASSQDLAGGTDTQYF.

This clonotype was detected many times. This CDR3 reads CASSSRLDHYEQYF. The CDR3 bases are TGTGCCAGCAGCTCCCGACTAGACCACTACGAGCAGTACTTC. The chain combines TRBV7-2 with TRBJ2-7; maybe TRBD2 (6 bases). V was clipped by 4 bases and J by 3 bases, with 13 bases between them. From germline, CDR1 is SGHTA and CDR2 FQGNSA. The CDR3 totals 14 residues.

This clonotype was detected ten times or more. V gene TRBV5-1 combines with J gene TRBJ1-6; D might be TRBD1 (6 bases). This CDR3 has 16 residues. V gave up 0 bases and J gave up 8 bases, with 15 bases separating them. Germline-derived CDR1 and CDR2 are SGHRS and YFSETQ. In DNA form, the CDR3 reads TGCGCCAGCAGCTTGGGGCCAGTGGACAGAGATTCACCCCTCCACTTT. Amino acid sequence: CASSLGPVDRDSPLHF.

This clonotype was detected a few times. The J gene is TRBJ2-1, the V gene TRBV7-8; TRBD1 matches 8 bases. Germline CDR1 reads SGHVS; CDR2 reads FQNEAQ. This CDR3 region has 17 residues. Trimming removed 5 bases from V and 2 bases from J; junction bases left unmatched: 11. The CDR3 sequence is CASSPPHDRGTYNEQFF. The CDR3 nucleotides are TGTGCCAGCAGCCCACCTCACGACAGGGGAACCTACAATGAGCAGTTCTTC.

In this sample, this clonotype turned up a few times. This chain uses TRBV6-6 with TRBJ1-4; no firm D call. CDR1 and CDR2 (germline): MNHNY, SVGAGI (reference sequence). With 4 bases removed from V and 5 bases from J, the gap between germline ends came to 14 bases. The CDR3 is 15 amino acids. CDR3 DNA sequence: TGTGCCAGCAGTTCCCACCTGGGTGTCAATGAAAAACTGTTTTTT. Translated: CASSSHLGVNEKLFF.

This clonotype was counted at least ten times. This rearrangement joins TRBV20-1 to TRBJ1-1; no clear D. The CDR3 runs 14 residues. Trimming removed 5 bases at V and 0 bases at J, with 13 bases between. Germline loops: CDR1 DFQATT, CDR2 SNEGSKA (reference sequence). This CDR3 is CSAPEDGLNTEAFF. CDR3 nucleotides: TGCAGTGCTCCAGAAGACGGTCTGAACACTGAAGCTTTCTTT.

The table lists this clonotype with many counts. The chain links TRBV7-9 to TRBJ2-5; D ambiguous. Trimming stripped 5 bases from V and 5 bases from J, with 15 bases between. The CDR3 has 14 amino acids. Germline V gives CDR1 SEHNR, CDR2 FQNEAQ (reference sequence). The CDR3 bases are TGTGCCAGCAGCCGTGTCGGGCCCGGGGAGACCCAGTACTTC. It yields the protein CASSRVGPGETQYF.

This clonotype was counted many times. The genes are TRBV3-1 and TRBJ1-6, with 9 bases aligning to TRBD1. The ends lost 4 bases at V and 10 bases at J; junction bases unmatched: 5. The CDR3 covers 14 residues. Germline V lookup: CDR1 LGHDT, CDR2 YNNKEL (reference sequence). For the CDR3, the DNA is TGTGCCAGCAGCCCACAGGGGGCTCGGTCACCCCTCCACTTT. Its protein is CASSPQGARSPLHF.

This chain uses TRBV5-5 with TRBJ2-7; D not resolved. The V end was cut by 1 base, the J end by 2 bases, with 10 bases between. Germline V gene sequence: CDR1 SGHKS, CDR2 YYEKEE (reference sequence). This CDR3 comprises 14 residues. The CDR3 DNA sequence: TGTGCCAGCAGCTTGCTTGGCAGCACCTACGAGCAGTACTTC. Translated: CASSLLGSTYEQYF.

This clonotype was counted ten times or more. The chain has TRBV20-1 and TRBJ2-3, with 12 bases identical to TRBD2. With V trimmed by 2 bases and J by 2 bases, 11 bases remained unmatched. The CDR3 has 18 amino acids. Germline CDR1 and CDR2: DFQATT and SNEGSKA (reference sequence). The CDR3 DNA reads TGCAGTGCTAGAATATGGGGTGGACTAGCGGGGCCCACAGATACGCAGTATTTT. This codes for CSARIWGGLAGPTDTQYF.

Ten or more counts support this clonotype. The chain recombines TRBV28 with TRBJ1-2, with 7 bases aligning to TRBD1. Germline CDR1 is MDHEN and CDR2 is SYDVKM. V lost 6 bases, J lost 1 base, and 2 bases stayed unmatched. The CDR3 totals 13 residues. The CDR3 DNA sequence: TGTGCCAGCAGGTCAGGGGGTAACTATGGCTACACCTTC. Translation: CASRSGGNYGYTF.

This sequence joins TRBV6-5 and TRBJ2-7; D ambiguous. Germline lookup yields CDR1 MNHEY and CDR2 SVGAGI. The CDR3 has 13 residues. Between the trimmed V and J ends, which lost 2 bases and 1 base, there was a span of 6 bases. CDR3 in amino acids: CASSYEASYEQYF. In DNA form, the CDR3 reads TGTGCCAGCAGTTACGAGGCATCCTACGAGCAGTACTTC.

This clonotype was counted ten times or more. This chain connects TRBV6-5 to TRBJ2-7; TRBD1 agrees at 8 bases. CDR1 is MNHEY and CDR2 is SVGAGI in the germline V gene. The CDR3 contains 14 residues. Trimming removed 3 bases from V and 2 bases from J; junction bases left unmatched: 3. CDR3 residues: CASSYDRGPYEQYF. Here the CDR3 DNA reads TGTGCCAGCAGTTATGACAGGGGTCCCTACGAGCAGTACTTC.

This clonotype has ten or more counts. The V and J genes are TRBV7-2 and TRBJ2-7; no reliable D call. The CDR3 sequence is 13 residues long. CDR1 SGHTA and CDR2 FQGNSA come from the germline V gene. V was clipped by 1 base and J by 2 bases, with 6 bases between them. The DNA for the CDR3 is TGTGCCAGCAGCTTAGGGATGACCTACGAGCAGTACTTC. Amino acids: CASSLGMTYEQYF.

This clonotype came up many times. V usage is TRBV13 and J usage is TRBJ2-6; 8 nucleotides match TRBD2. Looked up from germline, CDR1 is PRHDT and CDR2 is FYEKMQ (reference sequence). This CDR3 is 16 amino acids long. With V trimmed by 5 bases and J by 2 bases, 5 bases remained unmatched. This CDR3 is CASSPPGRAGANVLTF. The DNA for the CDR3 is TGTGCCAGCAGCCCTCCCGGGAGGGCTGGGGCCAACGTCCTGACTTTC.

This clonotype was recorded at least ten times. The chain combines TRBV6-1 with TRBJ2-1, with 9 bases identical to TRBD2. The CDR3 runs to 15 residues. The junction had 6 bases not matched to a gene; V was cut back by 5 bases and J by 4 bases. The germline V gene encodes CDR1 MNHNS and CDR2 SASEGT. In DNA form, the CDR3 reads TGTGCCAGCAGTATGGGTAGCGGGGGTTACAATGAGCAGTTCTTC. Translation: CASSMGSGGYNEQFF.

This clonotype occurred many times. CDR3 bases: TGCGCCAGCGGTGTCCGGACTAGCGACTACAATGAGCAGTTCTTC. The encoded protein is CASGVRTSDYNEQFF. V usage is TRBV5-1 and J usage is TRBJ2-1, with TRBD2 matching over 9 bases. V shed 7 bases, J shed 3 bases, and the junction held 8 bases outside the gene matches. The CDR3 sequence is 15 residues long. Germline CDR1 reads SGHRS; CDR2 reads YFSETQ.

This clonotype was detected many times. The CDR3 loop reads CASSFTAGTGRSFF. For the CDR3, the DNA is TGTGCCAGCAGCTTCACCGCTGGAACAGGGAGGTCTTTCTTT. This chain joins TRBV7-8 and TRBJ1-1, with D tentatively TRBD1 (6 bases). This CDR3 is built from 14 residues. V lost 3 bases and J 12 bases, leaving 20 bases between the germline ends. Per germline, CDR1 SGHVS and CDR2 FQNEAQ. Full variable domain (rest looked up from reference TRBV7-8 and TRBJ1-1): GAGVSQSPRYKVAKRGQDVALRCDPISGHVSLFWYQQALGQGPEFLTYFQNEAQLDKSGLPSDRFFAERPEGSVSTLKIQRTQQEDSAVYLCASSFTAGTGRSFFGQGTRLTVV.